These T cell receptor beta chains were read from a single sample in a study of shared clonotypes between healthy human individuals. Libraries were prepared by immunoSEQ multiplex PCR; TCRdb keeps only in-frame clonotypes and omits some of them. The table lists 2 million to 2.5 million clones, approximately 94% of them singletons. Sequenced sample: naive CD4+ T cells sorted from blood. These receptor sequences come from a man aged 18 to 30 in good health. Both conserved end residues are part of each CDR3. The order of the fields is D gene, V gene, J gene, clone size, CDR3 DNA, CDR3 protein. D genes are given only for firm matches. The size field is filled for only some rows; it gives once, few, many or a size class.

>TRBD1|TRBV4-2|TRBJ1-2|NA
TGTGCCAGCAGCCAAGTAGGGACAGAAAGGGGCTACACCTTC
CASSQVGTERGYTF
>NA|TRBV5-4|TRBJ1-6|NA
TGTGCCAGCAGCTTGTCCAGGGATAATTCACCCCTCCACTTT
CASSLSRDNSPLHF
>NA|TRBV6-1|TRBJ2-7|NA
TGTGCCAGCAGTGAAGCGGGGGTGACGGTGGTAACCTTC
CASSEAGVTVVTF
>NA|TRBV7-9|TRBJ2-7|NA
TGTGCCAGCAGCCGGACGAGCATGAGCGAGCAGTACTTC
CASSRTSMSEQYF
>NA|TRBV2|TRBJ2-1|once
TGTGCCAGTGTCCTCTACAATGAGCAGTTCTTC
CASVLYNEQFF
>TRBD2|TRBV5-4|TRBJ2-5|NA
TGTGCCAGCAGCCGAGGGACTAGCGGGGGGGCGAAGGAGACCCAGTACTTC
CASSRGTSGGAKETQYF
>TRBD2|TRBV5-1|TRBJ2-3|NA
TGCGCCAGCAGCTTGAGCGGGGCCACAGATACGCAGTATTTT
CASSLSGATDTQYF
>NA|TRBV5-1|TRBJ2-5|NA
TGCGCCAGCAGCTTGGGCGTTTTTGGCCTACAAGAGACCCAGTACTTC
CASSLGVFGLQETQYF
>NA|TRBV4-3|TRBJ1-5|NA
TGCGCCAGCAGCCGACAGGTCAATCAGCCCCAGCATTTT
CASSRQVNQPQHF
>NA|TRBV30|TRBJ1-2|NA
TGTGCCTGGAGTGGTCGAGGCTACACCTTC
CAWSGRGYTF
>NA|TRBV4-3|TRBJ1-2|NA
TGCGCCAGCAGCCAAGGACATGGCAACTATGGCTACACCTTC
CASSQGHGNYGYTF
>NA|TRBV28|TRBJ1-5|NA
TGTGCCAGCAGTTTTGACAGGAATCAGCCCCAGCATTTT
CASSFDRNQPQHF
>NA|TRBV10-3|TRBJ1-6|NA
TGTGCCATCCGGGTAGACAGGTCGAATTCACCCCTCCACTTT
CAIRVDRSNSPLHF
>NA|TRBV20-1|TRBJ2-7|NA
TGCAGTGCTAGCCCCAAGTACGAGCAGTACTTC
CSASPKYEQYF
>TRBD1|TRBV6-1|TRBJ2-5|NA
TGTGCCAGCAGAGACGGACAGGGGGGGGAGACCCAGTACTTC
CASRDGQGGETQYF
>TRBD1|TRBV6-5|TRBJ2-2|NA
TGTGCCAGCACCACTACAGGGGAATGGACCGGGGAGCTGTTTTTT
CASTTTGEWTGELFF
>NA|TRBV5-1|TRBJ2-5|NA
TGCGCCAGCAGCTTGGATGGCAGTAAAGAGACCCAGTACTTC
CASSLDGSKETQYF
>TRBD1|TRBV7-9|TRBJ2-1|NA
TGTGCCAGCAGCTTAGGTACAGGGGCCAGCTCCTACAATGAGCAGTTCTTC
CASSLGTGASSYNEQFF
>TRBD1|TRBV6-5|TRBJ1-2|NA
TGTGCCAGCAGCCGGGACAGGGAGTATGGCTACACCTTC
CASSRDREYGYTF
>TRBD2|TRBV5-4|TRBJ2-4|NA
TGTGCCAGCAGCTTGGAAGGGACTAGCGGCAACCGGAGGTACTTC
CASSLEGTSGNRRYF
>NA|TRBV2|TRBJ1-5|few
TGTGCCAGCAGCGAAGGACAGTTCAATCAGCCCCAGCATTTT
CASSEGQFNQPQHF
>NA|TRBV6-1|TRBJ2-7|NA
TGTGCCAGCAGTGGGGGACTTGCCTACGAGCAGTACTTC
CASSGGLAYEQYF
>NA|TRBV7-2|TRBJ2-5|NA
TGTGCCAGCAGCTTGAACGGCCAAGGGACCCAGTACTTC
CASSLNGQGTQYF
>NA|TRBV5-1|TRBJ2-7|NA
TGCGCCAGCAGCTTGTATACAGGTGACGAGCAGTACTTC
CASSLYTGDEQYF
>TRBD1|TRBV4-3|TRBJ1-2|NA
TGCGCCAGCAGCTGGGACAGGGGCGATGGCTACACCTTC
CASSWDRGDGYTF
>TRBD1|TRBV11-2|TRBJ1-2|NA
TGTGCCAGCAGCTCGGGACAGACTTATGGCTACACCTTC
CASSSGQTYGYTF
>NA|TRBV6-5|TRBJ2-3|NA
TGTGCCAGCAGTTACTCCGGGCAGCGCACAGATACGCAGTATTTT
CASSYSGQRTDTQYF
>NA|TRBV5-1|TRBJ1-6|NA
TGCGCCAGCAGCTTGGGTTGGGCAGGCGATATTTCACCCCTCCACTTT
CASSLGWAGDISPLHF
>TRBD2|TRBV2|TRBJ2-3|once
TGTGCCAGCAGTGAAGTCGGGGGGGGAATGGTAGATACGCAGTATTTT
CASSEVGGGMVDTQYF
>NA|TRBV29-1|TRBJ1-2|NA
TGCAGCGTTTCGAATTATGGCTACACCTTC
CSVSNYGYTF
>TRBD2|TRBV18|TRBJ2-2|NA
TGTGCCAGCTCACCGGGACTAGGGGACACCGGGGAGCTGTTTTTT
CASSPGLGDTGELFF
>NA|TRBV10-3|TRBJ1-2|NA
TGTGCCATCAGTGAGAATCGGGAGGGAGGCTACACCTTC
CAISENREGGYTF
>NA|TRBV5-5|TRBJ2-1|NA
TGTGCCAGCAATTGGGCCTACAATGAGCAGTTCTTC
CASNWAYNEQFF
>TRBD2|TRBV7-3|TRBJ2-3|NA
TGTGCCAGCAGCGATAGCGGGGGGCGCACAGATACGCAGTATTTT
CASSDSGGRTDTQYF
>NA|TRBV6-6|TRBJ2-5|NA
TGTGCCAGCAGTACCGTGGAGACCCAGTACTTC
CASSTVETQYF
>NA|TRBV19|TRBJ1-1|NA
TGTGCCATTAGGTCGAACACTGAAGCTTTCTTT
CAIRSNTEAFF
>NA|TRBV9|TRBJ1-1|NA
TGTGCCAGCAGCGAACAGGGGAACACTGAAGCTTTCTTT
CASSEQGNTEAFF
>TRBD2|TRBV6-6|TRBJ2-1|NA
TGTGCCAGCAGGCGCGAGGCCGGGACTAGCCTACTCGAGCAGTTCTTC
CASRREAGTSLLEQFF
>TRBD1|TRBV5-1|TRBJ1-1|NA
TGCGCCAGCAGGGCCGGGACAGGGATCCTCGGGGAAGCTTTCTTT
CASRAGTGILGEAFF
>TRBD2|TRBV10-3|TRBJ2-1|once
TGTGCCATCAGTGAGATTGCGCTAGCGGGGGAGCAGTTCTTC
CAISEIALAGEQFF
>TRBD1|TRBV19|TRBJ1-1|NA
TGTGCCAGTAATGGGCCAGGGGGGTTTGGCACTGAAGCTTTCTTT
CASNGPGGFGTEAFF
>NA|TRBV7-2|TRBJ2-7|once
TGTGCCAGCAGCTTAAGATGGAACGAGCAGTACTTC
CASSLRWNEQYF
>NA|TRBV9|TRBJ2-7|NA
TGTGCCAGCAAGCTCGGCCACTCCTACGAGCAGTACTTC
CASKLGHSYEQYF
>NA|TRBV5-4|TRBJ2-3|NA
TGTGCCAGCAGCTTGGGGGCTGGCGGGAGCACAGATACGCAGTATTTT
CASSLGAGGSTDTQYF
>TRBD1|TRBV9|TRBJ2-1|NA
TGTGCCAGCAGCGCCCAGGACAGGGGGAGTGAGCAGTTCTTC
CASSAQDRGSEQFF
>NA|TRBV12-5|TRBJ2-7|once
TGTGCTAGTGGTTTGGCGTTGGGTGAGACAACCTACGAGCAGTACTTC
CASGLALGETTYEQYF
>TRBD1|TRBV18|TRBJ1-4|once
TGTGCCAGCTCAACACAGGGGGGTAATGAAAAACTGTTTTTT
CASSTQGGNEKLFF
>TRBD1|TRBV4-2|TRBJ1-6|NA
TGTGCCAGCAGCCTCCGGGACAGGGATAATTCACCCCTCCACTTT
CASSLRDRDNSPLHF
>NA|TRBV19|TRBJ2-7|NA
TGTGCCAGTACTGGGATCTCCTACGAGCAGTACTTC
CASTGISYEQYF
>TRBD1|TRBV29-1|TRBJ1-2|NA
TGCAGCGTTGCCCTCGGGACAGGGTCCTATGGCTACACCTTC
CSVALGTGSYGYTF
>NA|TRBV19|TRBJ1-2|NA
TGTGCCAGTAGTACCTTGAGGCGGGATGGCTACACCTTC
CASSTLRRDGYTF
>NA|TRBV19|TRBJ1-3|NA
TGTGCCAGTACCCCTGGGCAGGTCGGAAACACCATATATTTT
CASTPGQVGNTIYF